Below, 9 T cell receptor beta chains from the same sample are listed, as sequenced in a study of PD-1 blockade in classical Hodgkin lymphoma. All patients experienced relapse after autologous stem cell transplantation, and brentuximab vedotin exposure was variable. Repertoires were generated with immunoSEQ multiplex PCR, while TCRdb's copy carries only in-frame clones and drops some. Of around 20,000 clones listed, 75% to 85% were seen once; the top ten hold over 15%. The sequencing here drew on peripheral blood mononuclear cells (PBMCs), taken before the second cycle of nivolumab. The source of these receptors is a human donor with classical Hodgkin lymphoma.

This sequence joins TRBV7-2 and TRBJ2-7; D remains ambiguous. CDR3 length equals 12 residues. The germline V gene has CDR1 SGHTA and CDR2 FQGNSA. Between the trimmed V and J ends, which lost 1 base and 7 bases, there was a span of 8 bases. The CDR3 loop reads CASSLGHREQYF. The CDR3, as DNA: TGTGCCAGCAGCTTAGGGCACCGGGAGCAGTACTTC. Together with reference TRBV7-2 and TRBJ2-7, the CDR3 gives the full variable domain: GAGVSQSPSNKVTEKGKDVELRCDPISGHTALYWYRQSLGQGLEFLIYFQGNSAPDKSGLPSDRFSAERTGGSVSTLTIQRTQQEDSAVYLCASSLGHREQYFGPGTRLTVT.

The chain uses TRBV6-1 and TRBJ1-1, with a weak D call TRBD1 (6 bases). Germline loops: CDR1 MNHNS, CDR2 SASEGT. Trimming pared 6 bases from V and 4 bases from J, leaving 15 bases between. This CDR3 comprises 14 residues. The CDR3 reads CASRSRGRGTEAFF. The CDR3 DNA reads as TGTGCCAGCAGATCCAGGGGTCGGGGCACTGAAGCTTTCTTT.

The chain combines TRBV7-1 with TRBJ2-4; 11 nucleotides line up with TRBD2. TRBV7-1 is identified as an open reading frame with a role that is uncertain. The CDR3 is made up of 24 amino acids. V dropped 3 bases and J dropped 1; count of bases not matched to a gene: 26. CDR3 sequence (DNA): TGTGCCAGCAGCTCTCCTCCCTGGGAGATAGCGGGGGGGCGTACGTGCTTCGCCAAAAACATTCAGTACTTC. Protein: CASSSPPWEIAGGRTCFAKNIQYF.

The V call is TRBV28, the J call TRBJ2-5; D call uncertain. Germline V lookup: CDR1 MDHEN, CDR2 SYDVKM. V was pared by 2 bases and J by 4 bases, with 2 bases between. CDR3 length: 11 residues. The CDR3 DNA is TGTGCCAGCAGTTTAAGAGAGACCCAGTACTTC. It encodes CASSLRETQYF.

This chain connects TRBV19 to TRBJ2-7; D ambiguous. V was pared by 3 bases and J by 5 bases, with 11 bases between. Germline values: CDR1 LNHDA, CDR2 SQIVND (reference sequence). The CDR3 covers 13 residues. CDR3: CASSIADFHEQYF. The CDR3 DNA is TGTGCCAGTAGTATCGCGGATTTTCACGAGCAGTACTTC.

This chain links TRBV5-1 with TRBJ1-1; 12 bases line up with TRBD1. J lost 0 bases, V lost 1 base, and 7 bases had no gene match. Germline V gene lookup returns CDR1 SGHRS and CDR2 YFSETQ. The CDR3 runs 18 residues. CDR3 sequence: CASSLSGTGGVVNTEAFF. In DNA, the CDR3 is TGCGCCAGCAGCTTGTCCGGGACAGGGGGCGTCGTGAACACTGAAGCTTTCTTT. The full variable domain, with the rest looked up from reference TRBV5-1 and TRBJ1-1, is KAGVTQTPRYLIKTRGQQVTLSCSPISGHRSVSWYQQTPGQGLQFLFEYFSETQRNKGNFPGRFSGRQFSNSRSEMNVSTLELGDSALYLCASSLSGTGGVVNTEAFFGQGTRLTVV.

The rearrangement joins TRBV5-8 to TRBJ2-3; D possibly corresponds to TRBD1 (5 bases). Trimming stripped 2 bases from V and 2 bases from J, with 9 bases between. The CDR3 contains 14 residues. Germline-derived CDR1 and CDR2 are SGHTS and YDEGEE. The CDR3 loop reads CASSFGHFTDTQYF. In nucleotides, the CDR3 is TGTGCCAGCAGCTTTGGACATTTCACAGATACGCAGTATTTT. The whole variable domain, remainder taken from reference TRBV5-8 and TRBJ2-3, is EAGVTQSPTHLIKTRGQQATLRCSPISGHTSVYWYQQALGLGLQFLLWYDEGEERNRGNFPPRFSGRQFPNYSSELNVNALELEDSALYLCASSFGHFTDTQYFGPGTRLTVL.

The rearrangement joins TRBV28 to TRBJ2-7, with TRBD1 identical over 8 bases. Germline CDR1 MDHEN, CDR2 SYDVKM. The CDR3 runs 13 residues. V shed 7 bases, J shed 7 bases, and the junction held 9 bases outside the gene matches. The CDR3 sequence is CASTRQGLREQYF. CDR3 DNA: TGTGCCAGCACCCGACAGGGGTTGAGGGAGCAGTACTTC.

The chain carries TRBV19 and TRBJ1-5; D uncertain. From germline, CDR1 is LNHDA and CDR2 SQIVND (reference sequence). V was cut by 6 bases and J by 4 bases, with 7 bases left in between. This CDR3 region has 12 residues. As DNA, the CDR3 is TGTGCCAGTAGATCCCCGAATCAGCCCCAGCATTTT. Amino acids: CASRSPNQPQHF.